Below are 5 T cell receptor beta chains sequenced from a single sample in a study of T cell changes during pregnancy in multiple sclerosis. Measured with immunoSEQ multiplex PCR; TCRdb has only the in-frame clones, and not every one. The data contain over 70,000 clones, 90% to 95% of them singletons. The specimen was peripheral blood, collected in the third trimester of pregnancy. These receptors all come from a female donor with multiple sclerosis, enrolled in a pregnancy study.

The chain combines TRBV2 with TRBJ2-7, with 8 bases identical to TRBD1. The CDR3 spans 16 residues. The V gene's germline CDR1 is SNHLY and CDR2 FYNNEI. J was trimmed by 2 bases and V by 3 bases; bases with no gene match: 9. As DNA, the CDR3 is TGTGCCAGCAGTGATTCGCGGGACAGGAGAACCTACGAGCAGTACTTC. Translating gives CASSDSRDRRTYEQYF.

The chain combines TRBV2 with TRBJ2-3; possible D gene TRBD2, 5 bases. CDR3 length equals 13 residues. V gave up 0 bases and J gave up 6 bases, with 7 bases separating them. Germline CDR1 and CDR2: SNHLY and FYNNEI. The chain's CDR3 is CASSEAGADTQYF. In DNA, the CDR3 is TGTGCCAGCAGTGAAGCGGGAGCGGATACGCAGTATTTT. The entire variable domain, with the rest obtained from reference TRBV2 and TRBJ2-3, is as follows: EPEVTQTPSHQVTQMGQEVILRCVPISNHLYFYWYRQILGQKVEFLVSFYNNEISEKSEIFDDQFSVERPDGSNFTLKIRSTKLEDSAMYFCASSEAGADTQYFGPGTRLTVL.

In DNA form, the CDR3 reads TGTGCCAGCAGCCTATTGCCGGGAGGGCAGAGCACAGATACGCAGTATTTT. Amino acid sequence: CASSLLPGGQSTDTQYF. The gene calls are TRBV4-2 and TRBJ2-3; 8 bases are shared with TRBD2. The germline V gene has CDR1 LGHNA and CDR2 YNFKEQ. J was trimmed by 0 bases and V by 4 bases; bases with no gene match: 9. The CDR3 is 17 amino acids.

The rearrangement uses TRBV19 and TRBJ2-5; 12 nucleotides line up with TRBD1. J gave up 7 bases and V 5 bases, and 5 bases lay outside the gene matches. The CDR3 spans 14 residues. The germline gives CDR1 LNHDA, CDR2 SQIVND (reference sequence). CDR3: CASSWGQGAGTQYF. The CDR3 coding sequence is TGTGCCAGTAGTTGGGGACAGGGGGCTGGGACCCAGTACTTC.

The rearrangement uses TRBV6-1 and TRBJ1-5, with D perhaps matching TRBD1 (6 bases). Trimming took off 4 bases at V and 6 bases at J, with 13 bases between the two ends. CDR3 size: 14 residues. CDR1 and CDR2 (germline): MNHNS, SASEGT. The DNA of the CDR3 is TGTGCCAGCAGTGCCCAAAGGGGGGGTCAGCCCCAGCATTTT. Residues: CASSAQRGGQPQHF.